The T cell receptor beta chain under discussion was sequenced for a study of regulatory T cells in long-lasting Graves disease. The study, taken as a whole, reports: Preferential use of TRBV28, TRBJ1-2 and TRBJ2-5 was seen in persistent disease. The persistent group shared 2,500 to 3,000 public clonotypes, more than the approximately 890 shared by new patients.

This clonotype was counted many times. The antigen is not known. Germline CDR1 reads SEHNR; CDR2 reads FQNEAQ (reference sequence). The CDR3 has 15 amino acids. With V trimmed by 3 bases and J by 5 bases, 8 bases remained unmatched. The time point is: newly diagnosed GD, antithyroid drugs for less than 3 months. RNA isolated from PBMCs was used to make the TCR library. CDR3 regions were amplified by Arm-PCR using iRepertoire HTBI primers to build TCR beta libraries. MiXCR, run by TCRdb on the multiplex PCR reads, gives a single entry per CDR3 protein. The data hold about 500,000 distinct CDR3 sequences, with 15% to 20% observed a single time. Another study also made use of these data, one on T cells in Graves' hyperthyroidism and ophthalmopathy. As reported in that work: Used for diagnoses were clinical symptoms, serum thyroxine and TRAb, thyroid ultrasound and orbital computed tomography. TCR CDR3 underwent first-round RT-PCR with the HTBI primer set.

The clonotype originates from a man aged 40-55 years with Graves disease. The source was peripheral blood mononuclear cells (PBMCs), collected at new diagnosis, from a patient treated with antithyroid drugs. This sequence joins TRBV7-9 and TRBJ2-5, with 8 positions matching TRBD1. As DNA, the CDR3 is TGTGCCAGCAGCTTGGGACAGGAAATGGTCGAGACCCAGTACTTC. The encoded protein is CASSLGQEMVETQYF.